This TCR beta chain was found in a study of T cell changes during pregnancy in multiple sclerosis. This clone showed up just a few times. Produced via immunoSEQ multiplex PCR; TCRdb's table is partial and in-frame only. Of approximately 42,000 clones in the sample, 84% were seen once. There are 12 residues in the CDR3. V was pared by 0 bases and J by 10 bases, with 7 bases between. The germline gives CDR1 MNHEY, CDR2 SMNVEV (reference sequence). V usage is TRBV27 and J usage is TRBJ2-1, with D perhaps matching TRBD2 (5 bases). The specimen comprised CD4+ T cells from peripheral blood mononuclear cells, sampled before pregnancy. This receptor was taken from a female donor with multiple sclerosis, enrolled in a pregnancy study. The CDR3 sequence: CASSLSRGEQFF. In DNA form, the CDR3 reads TGTGCCAGCAGTTTATCGCGCGGGGAGCAGTTCTTC.